This T cell receptor (beta chain) was observed in a study of identical twins. Study-wide results and caveats: Carriage of fewer insertions was seen in abundant cord blood beta clonotypes, whereas memory repertoires showed none.

Through template switching, a universal primer site was introduced, and the cDNA contained unique molecular identifiers. Via MiXCR, TCRdb re-called the 5' RACE reads, giving one row per CDR3 protein. The data hold over 500,000 distinct CDR3 sequences, with approximately 22% observed a single time. This clonotype has a handful of counts. Its specificity is unknown. Germline V gene lookup returns CDR1 DFQATT and CDR2 SNEGSKA (reference sequence). This CDR3 spans 13 amino acids. V was cut by 0 bases and J by 5 bases, with 10 bases left in between. The same sample was also studied in work on T cells expressing NK-cell markers. Per that paper: Most of the eight sequenced donors were classified as HCMV-seropositive, and one was classified as seronegative.

V usage is TRBV20-1 and J usage is TRBJ2-5; TRBD2 is a possible D gene (5 bases). This sequence originates from a woman aged 18-30 years in good health. Material for sequencing was CD4+ T cells sorted from blood. The CDR3 here is CSARDPSKETQYF. CDR3 DNA: TGCAGTGCTAGAGATCCTAGCAAGGAGACCCAGTACTTC.